This record covers a single T cell receptor (beta chain). Antigen specificity is unknown. The data derive from a study of shared clonotypes between healthy human individuals. Study-wide findings and caveats: Depth of sequencing was expected to influence donor clonotype sharing.

The CDR3 loop spans 16 amino acids. The V and J ends lost 1 base and 8 bases respectively, with 18 bases between them. Germline-derived CDR1 and CDR2 are SGHVS and FQNEAQ. Sequencing was performed with immunoSEQ multiplex PCR; in TCRdb, only in-frame clones are kept and a portion is missing. The table records millions of clones, roughly 91% of them present only once. Positively selected for CCR7, the CD45RO-negative cells used as naive CD8 cells excluded terminally differentiated effector memory CD45RA+ cells. V usage is TRBV7-8 and J usage is TRBJ2-1, with TRBD2 as a possible D gene (5 bases). Sequenced material: naive CD8+ T cells from PBMCs. The TCR comes from a man younger than 30 in good health. Some clones in this sample may be carry-over from other donors' samples. CDR3 bases: TGTGCCAGCAGCTTAGTCCCGCGCCAAAAGGAGGATGAGCAGTTCTTC. This gives the protein CASSLVPRQKEDEQFF.